The 10 T cell receptor beta chains below all came from one sample that was sequenced in a study of T cell repertoires in cytomegalovirus infection. One entry per CDR3 protein, called by TCRdb with MiXCR from the reads. The repertoire includes about 360,000 distinct CDR3 sequences, about 35% of them detected once, and about 13% sits in the top ten. The antigens for these receptors are not known. This material consisted of cultured PBMCs, taken from culture after CMV antigen stimulation. These receptors were obtained from a human donor in good health (CMV status not recorded). Some clones in this sample may be carry-over from other donors' samples.

The chain is built from TRBV7-2 and TRBJ2-3; no reliable D call. This CDR3 has 10 residues. Germline loops: CDR1 SGHTA, CDR2 FQGNSA. V gave up 5 bases and J gave up 8 bases, with 5 bases separating them. CDR3 protein: CASSTITQYF. CDR3 sequence (DNA): TGTGCCAGCAGCACGATTACGCAGTATTTT.

The chain employs TRBV10-3 and TRBJ2-7; D unresolved. Germline lookup yields CDR1 ENHRY and CDR2 SYGVKD. The CDR3 contains 13 residues. Trimming took 0 bases from V and 12 from J, leaving 15 bases between them. CDR3 coding DNA: TGTGCCATCAGTGAGTCGTCGGCCCCTCAGCCGTACTTC. Translated, it gives CAISESSAPQPYF.

DNA of the CDR3: TGTGCCAGCAGCTTAGCGCACGGCCCACTAGAAAAACTGTTTTTT. It encodes CASSLAHGPLEKLFF. The chain recombines TRBV7-9 with TRBJ1-4; D ambiguous. From germline, CDR1 is SEHNR and CDR2 FQNEAQ (reference sequence). This CDR3 is 15 amino acids long. V gave up 0 bases and J gave up 8 bases, with 13 bases separating them.

This rearrangement joins TRBV7-2 to TRBJ2-3, with 7 bases matching TRBD2. The CDR3 contains 16 residues. V gave up 8 bases and J gave up 3 bases; unmatched junction bases: 14. Germline CDR1 SGHTA, CDR2 FQGNSA. CDR3 region: CASGFGGTKGTDTQYF. The CDR3 DNA reads as TGTGCCAGCGGGTTTGGTGGGACTAAGGGGACAGATACGCAGTATTTT.

Many counts were recorded for this clonotype. CDR3 DNA: TGTGCCAGCAGCCACCGGACTAGCGGGACCTACGAGCAGTACTTC. Translated, it gives CASSHRTSGTYEQYF. V and J are TRBV7-2 and TRBJ2-7, with 12 positions matching TRBD2. With 5 bases clipped from V and 2 bases from J, the junction kept 4 bases outside the gene matches. Germline CDR1 reads SGHTA; CDR2 reads FQGNSA. The CDR3 extends over 15 amino acids. The full variable domain, completed using reference TRBV7-2 and TRBJ2-7, is GAGVSQSPSNKVTEKGKDVELRCDPISGHTALYWYRQSLGQGLEFLIYFQGNSAPDKSGLPSDRFSAERTGGSVSTLTIQRTQQEDSAVYLCASSHRTSGTYEQYFGPGTRLTVT.

The chain carries TRBV19 and TRBJ1-5; D unclear. The CDR3 loop spans 16 amino acids. Germline CDR1 and CDR2: LNHDA and SQIVND (reference sequence). Trimming shortened V by 3 bases and J by 0 bases, and 12 bases separated the two germline ends. The CDR3 region has the DNA TGTGCCAGTAGTATTCGCCGACATTCTAGCAATCAGCCCCAGCATTTT. It encodes CASSIRRHSSNQPQHF.

This clonotype has more than one count but fewer than ten. This chain uses TRBV7-6 with TRBJ1-1; perhaps TRBD1 as D (5 bases). Trimming cost V 4 bases and J 3 bases, with 15 bases left between them. CDR3 length: 15 residues. CDR1 and CDR2 (germline): SGHVS, FNYEAQ. The CDR3 spells CASSSETAGHTEAFF. CDR3 sequence (DNA): TGTGCCAGCAGCTCAGAGACAGCGGGGCACACTGAAGCTTTCTTT.

This clonotype showed up just a few times. The rearrangement uses TRBV18 and TRBJ1-5; D is ambiguous. Germline-derived CDR1 and CDR2 are KGHSH and LQKENI. This CDR3 region has 16 residues. V lost 3 bases to trimming and J lost 0 bases, with 12 bases between them. The CDR3 sequence is CASSPRQANSNQPQHF. The DNA of the CDR3 is TGTGCCAGCTCACCTCGGCAGGCAAATAGCAATCAGCCCCAGCATTTT.

This chain links TRBV24-1 with TRBJ2-5; 8 nucleotides match TRBD1. Germline CDR1 and CDR2: KGHDR and SFDVKD. The CDR3 extends over 15 amino acids. Trimming cost V 0 bases and J 5 bases; bases outside gene matches: 4. Here the CDR3 reads CATSDLSGGAETQYF. CDR3 DNA sequence: TGTGCCACCAGTGATTTGTCAGGGGGCGCTGAGACCCAGTACTTC.

V gene TRBV11-3 combines with J gene TRBJ2-7; tentative D call: TRBD1 (6 bases). The CDR3 contains 15 residues. V lost 5 bases and J lost 5, with 19 bases in between. CDR1 and CDR2 from the germline V gene are SGHNT and YENEEA. For the CDR3, the DNA is TGTGCCAGCAGCCGCTGGGGGCAGGGTCGCCACGAGCAGTACGTC. Translation gives CASSRWGQGRHEQYV.